The 13 T cell receptor beta chains below all came from one sample that was sequenced in a study of regulatory T cells in long-lasting Graves disease. The TCR beta library used iRepertoire HTBI primers with Arm-PCR amplification of CDR3. TCRdb itself ran the multiplex PCR reads through MiXCR, one entry per CDR3 protein. The sample records 600,000 to 850,000 distinct CDR3 sequences, around 30% being singletons. Time point indicated: persistent/refractory GD, antithyroid drugs over 5 years with positive TRAb. RNA from PBMCs was the source of the TCR library. The sample was peripheral blood mononuclear cells (PBMCs), taken when the disease was refractory, from a patient treated with antithyroid drugs. The receptor set was obtained from a female donor with Graves disease.

With respect to this clonotype: At one end the junction does not follow the germline gene, possibly because of a read error. The gene calls are TRBV6-2 or TRBV6-3 and TRBJ2-3, with D possibly being TRBD2 (6 bases). CDR1 is MNHEY and CDR2 is SVGEGT in the germline V gene. This CDR3 region has 17 residues. The CDR3 nucleotides are TGTGCCAGCAACTCGAACGGTTGGAGGGCTAGCACGGATACGCAGTATTTT. Translation: CASNSNGWRASTDTQYF.

The J gene is TRBJ2-5, the V gene TRBV3-1; D gene uncertain. The last part of the DNA fits TRBJ2-1 better; the J call may be wrong. The CDR3 is made up of 14 amino acids. The germline V gene has CDR1 LGHDT and CDR2 YNNKEL (reference sequence). The DNA of the CDR3 is TGTGCCAGCAGCCAAGATCAAGTAGCCCATGAGCAGTTCTTC. This gives the protein CASSQDQVAHEQFF.

This clonotype was observed many times. The chain has TRBV15 and TRBJ1-1; TRBD1 is a possible D gene (5 bases). V lost 1 base and J lost 0, with 9 bases in between. This CDR3 has 15 residues. Germline V gene data show CDR1 as LNHNV and CDR2 as YYDKDF (reference sequence). CDR3 coding DNA: TGTGCCACCAGCAGAGCCCAGGGCGTGAACACTGAAGCTTTCTTT. This encodes CATSRAQGVNTEAFF.

This clonotype was found a few times. The chain is built from TRBV6-2 or TRBV6-3 and TRBJ1-5, with a tentative D call TRBD1 (5 bases). Germline CDR1 is MNHEY and CDR2 is SVGEGT. CDR3 length: 17 amino acids. V was cut by 2 bases and J by 6 bases, with 20 bases left in between. CDR3: CASSYTKGRIMGQPQHF. For the CDR3, the DNA is TGTGCCAGCAGTTACACGAAGGGACGGATCATGGGTCAGCCCCAGCATTTT.

This clonotype came up a few times. V gene TRBV19 combines with J gene TRBJ2-4, with D possibly matching TRBD1 (6 bases). There are 14 residues in the CDR3. Trimming removed 7 bases at V and 6 bases at J, with 16 bases between. Germline V gene sequence: CDR1 LNHDA, CDR2 SQIVND (reference sequence). The CDR3 is CASTKTGTRNIQYF. The CDR3 DNA reads TGTGCCAGTACTAAGACCGGGACAAGAAACATTCAGTACTTC.

The chain combines TRBV4-1 with TRBJ2-7, with D uncertain. Trimming left V 0 bases short and J 0 bases short, with 12 bases between. The CDR3 runs 16 residues. Germline-derived CDR1 and CDR2 are MGHRA and YSYEKL. Here the CDR3 DNA reads TGCGCCAGCAGCCAAGACCTGGGCCCTGTCTCCTACGAGCAGTACTTC. This encodes CASSQDLGPVSYEQYF.

This CDR3 reads CASRLEANYGYTF. The CDR3 region has the DNA TGTGCCAGCAGACTTGAAGCTAACTATGGCTACACCTTC. The chain joins TRBV6-1 to TRBJ1-2, with D uncertain. The CDR3 spans 13 residues. With 6 bases removed from V and 0 bases from J, the gap between germline ends came to 8 bases. Germline CDR1 MNHNS, CDR2 SASEGT.

This chain joins TRBV6-5 and TRBJ1-1; 10 positions agree with TRBD1. The germline gives CDR1 MNHEY, CDR2 SVGAGI. This CDR3 comprises 18 residues. V trimming: 1 base; J trimming: 4 bases; junction bases outside the gene matches: 12. The DNA of the CDR3 is TGTGCCAGCAGTTACTTCGGGACCCGGCGGACAGGGGGCACTGAAGCTTTCTTT. This gives the protein CASSYFGTRRTGGTEAFF.

This clonotype was seen a single time. CDR3 bases: TGTGCCAGCAGTACGTGGACGGCGGGTTCACCCCTCCACTTT. Its protein is CASSTWTAGSPLHF. The J gene is TRBJ1-6, the V gene TRBV2; the D is unclear. The V gene's germline CDR1 is SNHLY and CDR2 FYNNEI. The V and J ends lost 5 bases and 9 bases respectively, with 14 bases between them. The CDR3 contains 14 residues.

This chain joins TRBV20-1 and TRBJ1-2, with D unresolved. The V end was cut by 6 bases, the J end by 7 bases, with 12 bases between. Germline CDR1 and CDR2: DFQATT and SNEGSKA (reference sequence). This CDR3 region has 11 residues. CDR3 loop: CSAGDRSGYTF. For the CDR3, the DNA is TGCAGTGCCGGAGACCGAAGTGGCTACACCTTC.

The rearrangement links TRBV12-3 or TRBV12-4 to TRBJ2-7, with 11 bases fitting TRBD1. The junction had 5 bases not matched to a gene; V was cut back by 4 bases and J by 3 bases. The CDR3 sequence is 15 residues long. CDR3 coding DNA: TGTGCCAGCAGTTCCGGGACAGGGGGAGACTACGAGCAGTACTTC. Translation gives CASSSGTGGDYEQYF.

This clonotype was observed at least ten times. The genes are TRBV20-1 and TRBJ2-7, with 9 bases lining up with TRBD2. CDR1 is DFQATT and CDR2 is SNEGSKA in the germline V gene (reference sequence). Trimming removed 1 base from V and 4 bases from J; junction bases left unmatched: 8. The CDR3 runs 15 residues. DNA for the CDR3: TGCAGTGCTAGAGGGGGTAGCGGGAGACAATACGAGCAGTACTTC. Translated: CSARGGSGRQYEQYF.

CDR3 loop: CASSEAPDQPQHF. CDR3 coding DNA: TGTGCCAGCAGTGAAGCGCCCGATCAGCCCCAGCATTTT. This chain joins TRBV6-1 and TRBJ1-5; D gene unclear. With 0 bases removed from V and 5 bases from J, the gap between germline ends came to 5 bases. CDR3 length equals 13 residues. The germline CDR1 and CDR2 sequences are MNHNS and SASEGT.